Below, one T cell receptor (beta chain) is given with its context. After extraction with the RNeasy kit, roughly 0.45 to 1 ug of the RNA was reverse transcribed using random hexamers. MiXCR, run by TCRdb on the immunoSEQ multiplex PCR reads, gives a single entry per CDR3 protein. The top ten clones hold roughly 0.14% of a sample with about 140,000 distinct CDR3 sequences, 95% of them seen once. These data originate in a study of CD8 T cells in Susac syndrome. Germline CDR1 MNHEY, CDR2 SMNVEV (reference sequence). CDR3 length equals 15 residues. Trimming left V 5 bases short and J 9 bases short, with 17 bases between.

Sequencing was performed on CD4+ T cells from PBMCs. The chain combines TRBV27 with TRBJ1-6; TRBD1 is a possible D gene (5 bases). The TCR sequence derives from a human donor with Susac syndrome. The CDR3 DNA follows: TGTGCCAGCAGTCGATGGGCCGGGGGGATTTCACCCCTCCACTTT. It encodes CASSRWAGGISPLHF.